One sample yielded the 10 T cell receptor beta chains listed below, sequenced in a study of shared clonotypes between healthy human individuals. Naive CD8 cells, CD45RO-negative and positively selected for CCR7, excluded terminally differentiated effector memory CD45RA+ cells. Sequenced by immunoSEQ multiplex PCR; TCRdb stores in-frame clones only, minus some. The table has about 1,800,000 clones, over 85% seen once. Material for sequencing was naive CD8+ T cells sorted from blood. The source is a man between 18 and 29 years old in good health.

V gene TRBV6-1 combines with J gene TRBJ2-7, with 7 bases lining up with TRBD2. CDR1 and CDR2 (germline): MNHNS, SASEGT. This CDR3 contains 14 residues. The trim removed 3 bases at V and 4 bases at J, leaving 6 bases unmatched. The CDR3 bases are TGTGCCAGCAGTGAGCAGGGCGGGAGATACGAGCAGTACTTC. Protein product: CASSEQGGRYEQYF.

The V and J genes are TRBV6-4 and TRBJ2-1; TRBD1 is a possible D gene (5 bases). The CDR3 runs 13 residues. The V gene lost 6 bases and the J gene lost 8 bases, with 14 bases spanning the gap. The germline V gene has CDR1 MRHNA and CDR2 SNTAGT. The CDR3 reads CASSLPGFDEQFF. The DNA for the CDR3 is TGTGCCAGCAGCCTCCCAGGGTTCGATGAGCAGTTCTTC.

The J gene is TRBJ2-7, the V gene TRBV27; 8 bases match TRBD1. The V segment lost 7 bases and the J segment 7 bases; nucleotides outside the gene matches: 3. Germline V gene sequence: CDR1 MNHEY, CDR2 SMNVEV (reference sequence). The CDR3 length is 11 residues. For the CDR3, the DNA is TGTGCCAGCACCGACAGGGGTGAGCAGTACTTC. Residues: CASTDRGEQYF.

The chain uses TRBV7-2 and TRBJ2-7; D may be TRBD1 or TRBD2 (5 bases each). The CDR3 covers 14 residues. V was clipped by 1 base and J by 5 bases, with 12 bases between them. Germline V gives CDR1 SGHTA, CDR2 FQGNSA. CDR3 amino acids: CASSLGGVMNEQYF. The CDR3 DNA sequence: TGTGCCAGCAGCTTAGGAGGGGTGATGAACGAGCAGTACTTC.

Details on this clone: This same CDR3 is encoded by further DNA sequences in the sample. V and J are TRBV7-9 and TRBJ2-5; D is undetermined. Germline V CDR1 and CDR2: SEHNR, FQNEAQ (reference sequence). V was trimmed by 5 bases and J by 5 bases, leaving 12 bases between them. This CDR3 has 13 amino acids. The CDR3 DNA reads TGTGCCAGCAGCCTGGACGGTTTGGAGACCCAGTACTTC. Translating gives CASSLDGLETQYF.

The chain joins TRBV4-2 to TRBJ2-5, with 15 bases identical to TRBD2. This CDR3 spans 16 amino acids. V was clipped by 2 bases and J by 5 bases; unmatched bases: 3. Looked up from germline, CDR1 is LGHNA and CDR2 is YNFKEQ. CDR3 residues: CASSQWTSGGDETQYF. The CDR3 DNA sequence: TGTGCCAGCAGCCAATGGACTAGCGGGGGGGATGAGACCCAGTACTTC.

V is TRBV29-1 and J is TRBJ2-3; D might be TRBD1 (7 bases). The ends were cut back, 0 bases at V and 1 base at J, with 20 bases in the middle. Germline V CDR1 and CDR2: SQVTM, ANQGSEA. The CDR3 length is 18 residues. CDR3 loop: CSVEDWQGGGLRTDTQYF. The CDR3 coding sequence is TGCAGCGTTGAAGATTGGCAGGGGGGAGGCCTTCGCACAGATACGCAGTATTTT.

The chain is built from TRBV11-1 and TRBJ2-1; D gene unclear. The CDR3 is 12 amino acids. Germline assignment: CDR1 SGHAT and CDR2 FQDESV (reference sequence). V lost 3 bases and J 4 bases, leaving 4 bases between the germline ends. The CDR3 coding sequence is TGTGCCAGCAGCTTTCAGTACAATGAGCAGTTCTTC. The encoded protein is CASSFQYNEQFF.

The gene calls are TRBV6-1 and TRBJ2-1; the match to TRBD1 covers 9 bases. The CDR3 is 15 residues long. V lost 6 bases, J lost 8 bases, and 11 bases stayed unmatched. Germline assignment: CDR1 MNHNS and CDR2 SASEGT. CDR3 residues: CASRVRDRVTDEQFF. CDR3 sequence (DNA): TGTGCCAGCAGGGTCCGGGACAGGGTTACGGATGAGCAGTTCTTC.

The chain recombines TRBV18 with TRBJ2-1; D call uncertain. Per germline, CDR1 KGHSH and CDR2 LQKENI. Deletions cut 0 bases from V and 3 bases from J, with 12 bases between. The CDR3 extends over 16 amino acids. Here the CDR3 reads CASSPPLVKGYNEQFF. The CDR3 nucleotides read TGTGCCAGCTCACCACCGCTGGTAAAGGGCTACAATGAGCAGTTCTTC.